Below are 10 T cell receptor beta chains sequenced from a single sample in a study of blood T cell repertoires in COVID-19. Profiled with immunoSEQ multiplex PCR; TCRdb holds only in-frame clones, not every one. The sample records under 200,000 clones, 85% to 90% being singletons. Specimen: peripheral blood. These receptors originate from a woman aged 65 to 85 with COVID-19, enrolled during active disease.

The chain links TRBV11-1 to TRBJ2-1; 11 nucleotides line up with TRBD2. This CDR3 has 16 amino acids. J was trimmed by 4 bases and V by 3 bases; bases with no gene match: 5. Per germline, CDR1 SGHAT and CDR2 FQDESV (reference sequence). The DNA for the CDR3 is TGTGCCAGCAGCTTCTCCGGGACTAGCGGATACAATGAGCAGTTCTTC. It encodes CASSFSGTSGYNEQFF.

This clone was recorded only once. The chain is built from TRBV7-9 and TRBJ1-2; 8 bases agree with TRBD1. CDR1 and CDR2 from the germline V gene are SEHNR and FQNEAQ (reference sequence). Germline trimming cut 5 bases from V and 4 bases from J; bases unmatched to any gene: 6. The CDR3 has 14 amino acids. CDR3 loop: CASSPPGQAYGYTF. DNA of the CDR3: TGTGCCAGCAGCCCGCCGGGACAGGCCTATGGCTACACCTTC.

This chain uses TRBV6-6 with TRBJ1-5; 8 bases are a match to TRBD1. Germline values: CDR1 MNHNY, CDR2 SVGAGI (reference sequence). J gave up 9 bases and V 0 bases, and 7 bases lay outside the gene matches. The CDR3 totals 15 residues. CDR3 DNA: TGTGCCAGCAGTTACTCGATCGGTGGGACAGGGCCCCAGCATTTT. Amino acids: CASSYSIGGTGPQHF.

The CDR3 nucleotides read TGTGCCAGCAGCACCGCCCCGACCGGGGACAAGCAGTACTTC. Translated, it gives CASSTAPTGDKQYF. The rearrangement joins TRBV2 to TRBJ2-4, with a tentative D call TRBD1 (6 bases). The CDR3 length is 14 residues. CDR1 and CDR2 from the germline V gene are SNHLY and FYNNEI. V was trimmed by 6 bases and J by 13 bases, leaving 22 bases between them.

This clone occurred a few times. The rearrangement uses TRBV28 and TRBJ1-1, with D maybe TRBD1 (6 bases). V lost 3 bases and J 1 base, leaving 18 bases between the germline ends. This CDR3 contains 17 residues. CDR1 MDHEN and CDR2 SYDVKM come from the germline V gene. DNA of the CDR3: TGTGCCAGCAGTTTTTCTGGGTGGACAGAAGAGAACACTGAAGCTTTCTTT. This translates into CASSFSGWTEENTEAFF.

The V and J genes are TRBV7-2 and TRBJ2-7; D might be TRBD2 (5 bases). The CDR3 extends over 13 amino acids. Trimming pared 4 bases from V and 7 bases from J, leaving 14 bases between. CDR1 and CDR2 (germline): SGHTA, FQGNSA. The CDR3 nucleotides are TGTGCCAGCAGCTACTCCCCCTCGGGGGAGCAGTACTTC. It specifies CASSYSPSGEQYF.

This chain connects TRBV3-1 (or the pseudogene TRBV3-2) to TRBJ2-2, with D possibly matching TRBD1 (5 bases). This CDR3 contains 13 residues. The V and J ends lost 8 bases and 3 bases respectively, with 10 bases between them. Germline V gives CDR1 LGHDT, CDR2 YNNKEL (reference sequence). This CDR3 reads CASGRQYTGELFF. Written as DNA, the CDR3 is TGTGCCAGCGGGCGACAGTACACCGGGGAGCTGTTTTTT.

This chain links TRBV5-5 with TRBJ1-5; D is perhaps TRBD1 (6 bases). Germline V gives CDR1 SGHKS, CDR2 YYEKEE (reference sequence). The CDR3 is 17 residues long. V was cut by 2 bases and J by 2 bases, with 17 bases left in between. CDR3 sequence (DNA): TGTGCCAGCAGCTTATGGGACACGGGGGGTGGCAATCAGCCCCAGCATTTT. Its protein is CASSLWDTGGGNQPQHF.

The V and J genes are TRBV18 and TRBJ1-6; possible D gene TRBD1, 6 bases. The CDR3 covers 15 residues. Trimming stripped 5 bases from V and 5 bases from J, with 13 bases between. CDR1 and CDR2 from the germline V gene are KGHSH and LQKENI. The CDR3 loop reads CASSFSRQDNSPLHF. CDR3 nucleotide sequence: TGTGCCAGCTCATTTAGCCGACAGGATAATTCACCCCTCCACTTT.

The chain employs TRBV6-4 and TRBJ2-3, with D possibly TRBD1 on 6 matching bases. Germline loops: CDR1 MRHNA, CDR2 SNTAGT. This CDR3 is 13 amino acids long. The V end was cut by 7 bases, the J end by 2 bases, with 10 bases between. Here the CDR3 reads CASKDRFTDTQYF. The CDR3 DNA sequence: TGTGCCAGCAAGGACAGATTCACAGATACGCAGTATTTT.